This T cell receptor (beta chain) came from a study of T-cell memory formation after mild COVID-19. MiXCR was run by TCRdb on the 5' RACE reads, yielding one entry per CDR3 protein. The sample lists roughly 450,000 distinct CDR3 sequences; 18% were seen once. This clonotype was counted only a few times. Trimming removed 4 bases at V and 4 bases at J, with 14 bases between. Germline-derived CDR1 and CDR2 are SEHNR and FQNEAQ (reference sequence). CDR3 length: 14 residues. The receptor comes from an adult woman who had mild COVID-19 (a few samples of this study predate the infection). Cell type and time point are not known. The V gene is TRBV7-9, the J gene TRBJ2-7; D is perhaps TRBD1 (5 bases). The sequencing sample was made of PBMCs or a T cell subset sorted from them (not recorded which). The CDR3 DNA follows: TGTGCCAGCAGCTCCAAGGGGCCTGAGTACGAGCAGTACTTC. Translating gives CASSSKGPEYEQYF.